One sample yielded the 25 T cell receptor beta chains listed below, sequenced in a study of post-analysis software for immune sequencing data. Overall study findings and caveats: Compared with controls, patients had more of about five TRBV segments, including TRBV5-6, TRBV5-1 and TRBV20-1.

Included in the TCR beta cDNA libraries were unique molecular identifiers. TCRdb processed the PCR reads anew with MiXCR; each CDR3 protein has one entry. The repertoire holds over 700,000 distinct CDR3 sequences, approximately 30% seen once, with approximately 0.6% in the top ten. Antigen specificity for these receptors is unknown. Sequenced sample: blood. The receptors come from a girl between 10 and 17 years old with multiple sclerosis.

This clonotype was detected a few times. This rearrangement joins TRBV27 to TRBJ2-5, with D possibly matching TRBD1 (6 bases). The CDR3 sequence is 16 residues long. Per the germline V gene, CDR1 is MNHEY and CDR2 is SMNVEV (reference sequence). The V end lost 3 bases, the J end lost 7 bases, and 21 bases lay between the germline ends. The CDR3 protein is CASSLVQQGPPGTQYF. The CDR3 coding sequence is TGTGCCAGCAGTTTGGTACAACAGGGCCCCCCCGGGACCCAGTACTTC.

This clonotype was counted a few times. The genes are TRBV5-1 and TRBJ2-7; no clear D. CDR1 and CDR2 from the germline V gene are SGHRS and YFSETQ. V was trimmed by 2 bases and J by 3 bases, leaving 9 bases between them. This CDR3 contains 13 residues. This CDR3 is CASSFDGYYEQYF. DNA for the CDR3: TGCGCCAGCAGCTTTGACGGATACTACGAGCAGTACTTC.

The rearrangement links TRBV20-1 to TRBJ2-5; D is undetermined. CDR1 is DFQATT and CDR2 is SNEGSKA in the germline V gene (reference sequence). This CDR3 contains 11 residues. Deletions cut 4 bases from V and 5 bases from J, with 8 bases between. CDR3 sequence: CSAKRTETQYF. The CDR3 DNA is TGCAGTGCTAAAAGAACGGAGACCCAGTACTTC.

This clonotype has only one observation. The chain is built from TRBV29-1 and TRBJ1-2; the D is unclear. The CDR3 runs to 16 residues. Trimming removed 8 bases at V and 7 bases at J, with 29 bases between. Germline CDR1 reads SQVTM; CDR2 reads ANQGSEA. The CDR3 region is CSSEGGWAAKEGGYTF. CDR3 in DNA: TGCAGCTCCGAGGGAGGGTGGGCGGCTAAGGAGGGTGGCTACACCTTC.

This clonotype occurred a few times. The V gene is TRBV28, the J gene TRBJ1-2; 9 bases fit TRBD1. There are 14 residues in the CDR3. Germline trimming cut 5 bases from V and 4 bases from J; bases unmatched to any gene: 5. Germline lookup yields CDR1 MDHEN and CDR2 SYDVKM. CDR3 DNA: TGTGCCAGCAGTAACAGGGGGCGCAGCTATGGCTACACCTTC. Its translation: CASSNRGRSYGYTF.

This clonotype has a handful of counts. The chain carries TRBV5-1 and TRBJ2-1, with a tentative D call TRBD1 (6 bases). V shed 0 bases and J shed 2 bases, with 12 bases lying between them. Germline CDR1 is SGHRS and CDR2 is YFSETQ. The CDR3 contains 16 residues. The CDR3 loop reads CASSLGDTGPYNEQFF. The CDR3 DNA sequence: TGCGCCAGCAGCTTGGGGGACACGGGCCCCTACAATGAGCAGTTCTTC.

At least ten counts were recorded for this clonotype. The CDR3: CASSLGDSPGLETQYF. The CDR3 DNA reads as TGTGCCAGCAGCTTAGGGGACAGCCCGGGACTGGAGACCCAGTACTTC. The chain has TRBV7-8 and TRBJ2-5; D is possibly TRBD1 (7 bases). Trimming took 1 base from V and 5 from J, leaving 17 bases between them. Per germline, CDR1 SGHVS and CDR2 FQNEAQ. CDR3 length: 16 amino acids. Full variable domain (outside the CDR3, taken from reference TRBV7-8 and TRBJ2-5): GAGVSQSPRYKVAKRGQDVALRCDPISGHVSLFWYQQALGQGPEFLTYFQNEAQLDKSGLPSDRFFAERPEGSVSTLKIQRTQQEDSAVYLCASSLGDSPGLETQYFGPGTRLLVL.

This rearrangement joins TRBV18 to TRBJ1-1; no definite D call. CDR3 length equals 15 residues. Trimming took 2 bases from V and 5 from J, leaving 15 bases between them. Germline V gives CDR1 KGHSH, CDR2 LQKENI. The chain's CDR3 is CASSPWADPDTEAFF. CDR3 bases: TGTGCCAGCTCACCATGGGCGGACCCGGATACTGAAGCTTTCTTT. Full variable domain (remainder filled in from reference TRBV18 and TRBJ1-1): NAGVMQNPRHLVRRRGQEARLRCSPMKGHSHVYWYRQLPEEGLKFMVYLQKENIIDESGMPKERFSAEFPKEGPSILRIQQVVRGDSAAYFCASSPWADPDTEAFFGQGTRLTVV.

V usage is TRBV7-6 and J usage is TRBJ2-3, with no clear D. V gave up 7 bases and J gave up 4 bases, with 12 bases separating them. The CDR3 runs to 13 residues. CDR1 and CDR2 (germline): SGHVS, FNYEAQ. The chain's CDR3 is CASNPWVADTQYF. In DNA, the CDR3 is TGTGCCAGCAACCCCTGGGTAGCAGATACGCAGTATTTT.

With respect to this clonotype: Since no conserved phenylalanine or tryptophan closes the CDR3, a read error is the likely cause. The CDR3 reads CASSSGQPNEQFV. The DNA for the CDR3 is TGTGCCAGCAGCTCAGGACAGCCTAATGAGCAGTTCGTC. The chain uses TRBV7-9 and TRBJ2-1; the D gene is possibly TRBD1 (6 bases). The CDR3 contains 13 residues. V lost 4 bases, J lost 7 bases, and 11 bases lay in between. The germline CDR1 and CDR2 sequences are SEHNR and FQNEAQ (reference sequence).

CDR3 residues: CASSSDRGYSYEQYF. CDR3 coding DNA: TGTGCCAGCAGCTCCGACAGGGGGTACTCCTACGAGCAGTACTTC. The gene calls are TRBV11-2 and TRBJ2-7, with 9 bases that match TRBD1. The CDR3 is 15 residues long. The germline gives CDR1 SGHAT, CDR2 FQNNGV. Trimming removed 4 bases from V and 0 bases from J; junction bases left unmatched: 4. Complete variable domain (other parts from reference TRBV11-2 and TRBJ2-7): EAGVAQSPRYKIIEKRQSVAFWCNPISGHATLYWYQQILGQGPKLLIQFQNNGVVDDSQLPKDRFSAERLKGVDSTLKIQPAKLEDSAVYLCASSSDRGYSYEQYFGPGTRLTVT.

The V gene is TRBV20-1, the J gene TRBJ1-5; D not certain. Deletions cut 3 bases from V and 5 bases from J, with 11 bases between. Germline V gives CDR1 DFQATT, CDR2 SNEGSKA (reference sequence). CDR3 size: 13 residues. CDR3 DNA sequence: TGCAGTGCTAGCGGGATCTTGTATCAGCCCCAGCATTTT. This sequence encodes CSASGILYQPQHF.

This clonotype was found a few times. This chain links TRBV20-1 with TRBJ2-2, with D unresolved. The CDR3 totals 12 residues. Deletions cut 1 base from V and 2 bases from J, with 2 bases between. Germline assignment: CDR1 DFQATT and CDR2 SNEGSKA (reference sequence). CDR3 protein: CSARVNTGELFF. In DNA, the CDR3 is TGCAGTGCTAGAGTCAACACCGGGGAGCTGTTTTTT.

The J gene is TRBJ2-3, the V gene TRBV14, with TRBD2 matching 7 bases. The CDR3 has 16 residues. The germline V gene has CDR1 SGHDN and CDR2 FVKESK. The ends lost 4 bases at V and 2 bases at J; junction bases unmatched: 9. CDR3 loop: CASSPQRDPDTDTQYF. The DNA for the CDR3 is TGTGCCAGCAGCCCTCAGCGGGACCCAGACACAGATACGCAGTATTTT.

Many counts were recorded for this clonotype. The chain combines TRBV6-5 with TRBJ2-3, with D possibly being TRBD1 or TRBD2 (5 bases each). Germline V gene sequence: CDR1 MNHEY, CDR2 SVGAGI. Deletions cut 10 bases from V and 0 bases from J, with 14 bases between. This CDR3 has 14 amino acids. The CDR3 DNA sequence: TGTGCCACCACGAGGGGTTCTAGCACAGATACGCAGTATTTT. Protein: CATTRGSSTDTQYF.

This chain links TRBV3-1 with TRBJ2-5, with 9 bases fitting TRBD2. V trimming: 6 bases; J trimming: 0 bases; junction bases outside the gene matches: 5. CDR1 is LGHDT, CDR2 YNNKEL, per germline (reference sequence). The CDR3 is 15 amino acids. CDR3 loop: CASRPSGGNQETQYF. The CDR3 DNA reads TGTGCCAGCAGGCCGAGCGGGGGGAACCAAGAGACCCAGTACTTC.

This clonotype appeared a few times. This sequence joins TRBV10-3 and TRBJ2-1; 7 nucleotides line up with TRBD1. Germline loops: CDR1 ENHRY, CDR2 SYGVKD. The CDR3 sequence is 18 residues long. V gave up 0 bases and J gave up 0 bases; unmatched junction bases: 8. CDR3 region: CAISESLRQGSSYNEQFF. For the CDR3, the DNA is TGTGCCATCAGTGAGTCCCTGAGACAGGGAAGCTCCTACAATGAGCAGTTCTTC.

V gene TRBV9 combines with J gene TRBJ2-4, with 8 bases lining up with TRBD1. Germline V gives CDR1 SGDLS, CDR2 YYNGEE. The CDR3 sequence is 15 residues long. The trim removed 4 bases at V and 6 bases at J, leaving 9 bases unmatched. The CDR3, as DNA: TGTGCCAGCAGCCTCCACGGGCAGGGGGCAAACATTCAGTACTTC. Its translation: CASSLHGQGANIQYF.

This clonotype occurred a few times. This chain joins TRBV6-2 or TRBV6-3 and TRBJ2-1; 7 nucleotides agree with TRBD1. The germline CDR1 and CDR2 sequences are MNHEY and SVGEGT. Trimming at V came to 7 bases and at J to 9 bases, leaving 12 bases not matched to a gene. The CDR3 sequence is 14 residues long. The CDR3 is CASTYRQGTIEQFF. CDR3 DNA sequence: TGTGCCAGCACCTACCGACAGGGTACGATTGAGCAGTTCTTC.

This clonotype has more than one count but fewer than ten. The chain carries TRBV12-5 and TRBJ1-1; no clear D. The ends were cut back, 1 base at V and 4 bases at J, with 4 bases in the middle. Looked up from germline, CDR1 is LGHNT and CDR2 is FRNRAP. The CDR3 extends over 12 amino acids. This chain's CDR3 is CASGLALTEAFF. The CDR3 DNA reads TGTGCTAGTGGTTTGGCCCTCACTGAAGCTTTCTTT.

This clonotype was seen a handful of times. This chain links TRBV6-6 with TRBJ1-6; 10 nucleotides align to TRBD1. CDR1 is MNHNY, CDR2 SVGAGI, per germline (reference sequence). This CDR3 has 13 residues. Losses at the gene ends were 10 bases for V and 9 bases for J; bases not matched to a gene: 6. This CDR3 reads CATGTGEVSPLHF. The CDR3 nucleotides read TGTGCCACTGGGACAGGGGAGGTTTCACCCCTCCACTTT.

This sequence joins TRBV21-1 and TRBJ2-5; the table calls TRBD1, which could not be checked here. TRBV21-1 is termed a pseudogene. The CDR3 is 16 residues long. CDR3 bases: TGTGCCAGCAGCAAAAAGCGAAGACAGCGCCAAGAGACCCAGTACTTC. Residues: CASSKKRRQRQETQYF.

This clonotype has just a few counts. The chain recombines TRBV9 with TRBJ2-1; the D is unclear. CDR3 length: 12 residues. V gave up 4 bases and J gave up 5 bases, with 7 bases separating them. Germline V gene data show CDR1 as SGDLS and CDR2 as YYNGEE. CDR3 nucleotide sequence: TGTGCCAGCAGCAAGCAACACAATGAGCAGTTCTTC. Amino acid sequence: CASSKQHNEQFF.

V is TRBV6-1 and J is TRBJ2-1; TRBD1 might be the D (6 bases). CDR1 and CDR2 from the germline V gene are MNHNS and SASEGT. This CDR3 spans 14 amino acids. Trimming took off 2 bases at V and 7 bases at J, with 12 bases between the two ends. DNA for the CDR3: TGTGCCAGCAGTGAACAGGGGCCTACGAATGAGCAGTTCTTC. Encoded protein: CASSEQGPTNEQFF.

About this clonotype itself: A much larger clone lies one base from this, so it may be a read error. V is TRBV4-3 and J is TRBJ2-1; 10 bases map to TRBD1. This CDR3 region has 15 residues. Germline V gives CDR1 LGHNA, CDR2 YSLEER. In DNA form, the CDR3 reads TGCGCCAACAGCCCTAGACAGGGGGCGGGCTATGAGCAGTTCTTC. This translates into CANSPRQGAGYEQFF.